This note documents a single TCR beta chain sequence. Its antigen is not known. Germline V gene data show CDR1 as SQVTM and CDR2 as ANQGSEA. This CDR3 comprises 14 residues. With 4 bases removed from V and 5 bases from J, the gap between germline ends came to 15 bases. These data originate in a study of T cells in Graves' hyperthyroidism and ophthalmopathy. What was amplified from RNA transcripts were TCR beta CDR3 regions. Using the HTBI primer set, a first-round RT-PCR was run on the TCR CDR3. One entry per CDR3 protein results from TCRdb running MiXCR on the multiplex PCR reads. The sample carries 620,000 or so distinct CDR3 sequences, 13% to 15% recorded once. Notes on the study in general: The authors' 13 V-J model separated ophthalmopathy from stable hyperthyroidism. Peripheral blood also featured most of the thyroid clonotypes expanded above 0.001.

The TCR comes from a woman between 50 and 59 years old with Graves' ophthalmopathy. Sample: blood. This chain uses TRBV29-1 with TRBJ2-1, with a tentative D call TRBD2 (6 bases). CDR3 in DNA: TGCAGCGTTGTTTCCCGCGGGGAAAACAATGAGCAGTTCTTC. This encodes CSVVSRGENNEQFF.